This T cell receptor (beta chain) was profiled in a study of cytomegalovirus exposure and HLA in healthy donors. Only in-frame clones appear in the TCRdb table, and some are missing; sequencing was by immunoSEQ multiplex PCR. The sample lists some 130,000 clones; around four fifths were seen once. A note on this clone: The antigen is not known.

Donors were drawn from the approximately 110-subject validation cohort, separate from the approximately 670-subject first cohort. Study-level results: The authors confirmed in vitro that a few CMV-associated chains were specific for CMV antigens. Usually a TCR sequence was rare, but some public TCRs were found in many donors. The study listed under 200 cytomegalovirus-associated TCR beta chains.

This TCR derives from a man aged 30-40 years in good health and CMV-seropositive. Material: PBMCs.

The CDR3 here is CASSSGERGTDTQYF. Here the CDR3 DNA reads TGTGCCAGCAGTTCAGGGGAGAGGGGCACAGATACGCAGTATTTT. The rearrangement links TRBV6-5 to TRBJ2-3, with D possibly TRBD1 on 6 matching bases. V was pared by 4 bases and J by 1 base, with 12 bases between. CDR3 length: 15 amino acids. Per the germline V gene, CDR1 is MNHEY and CDR2 is SVGAGI.